These T cell receptor beta chains were read from a single sample in a study of blood T cell repertoires in COVID-19. TCRdb keeps only in-frame clones here, not all; method: immunoSEQ multiplex PCR. Here the sample spans over 150,000 clones, approximately 80% being singletons. Sample: peripheral blood. The origin of the receptors is a woman aged 55 to 70 with COVID-19, enrolled during active disease. The CDR3 runs from the conserved cysteine through the conserved F or W. The D gene is left open where the match is weak. Where a row states a size, it is once, few, many or the class of an expanded clone; other rows omit it.

abundance: -; j_gene: TRBJ2-1; d_gene: -; v_gene: TRBV9; CDR3nt: TGTGCCAGCAGCTCCCGGGGGAGCTCCTACAATGAGCAGTTCTTC; CDR3aa: CASSSRGSSYNEQFF
abundance: -; j_gene: TRBJ1-1; d_gene: -; v_gene: TRBV7-9; CDR3nt: TGTGCCAGCAGCTTAAGGGGTAGGGACACTGAAGCTTTCTTT; CDR3aa: CASSLRGRDTEAFF
abundance: -; j_gene: TRBJ2-1; d_gene: TRBD2; v_gene: TRBV25-1; CDR3nt: TGTGCCAGCAGTGGGGCGGGAGGGCCCAATGAGCAGTTCTTC; CDR3aa: CASSGAGGPNEQFF
abundance: -; j_gene: TRBJ1-1; d_gene: TRBD1; v_gene: TRBV7-3; CDR3nt: TGTGCCAGCAGCTTACGCTCCCCTATACAGGGGGCGAACACTGAAGCTTTCTTT; CDR3aa: CASSLRSPIQGANTEAFF
abundance: -; j_gene: TRBJ1-6; d_gene: TRBD1; v_gene: TRBV3-1/TRBV3-2; CDR3nt: TGTGCCAGCAGCCAACCGACAGGGGCGAATTCACCCCTCCACTTT; CDR3aa: CASSQPTGANSPLHF
abundance: -; j_gene: TRBJ1-4; d_gene: -; v_gene: TRBV19; CDR3nt: TGTGCCAGTAGTATTGGGAGGGGCTGGGCGCAGCCAAATGAAAAACTGTTTTTT; CDR3aa: CASSIGRGWAQPNEKLFF
abundance: few; j_gene: TRBJ2-1; d_gene: -; v_gene: TRBV19; CDR3nt: TGTGCCAGTAGTATGGGGGACAACTCCTACAATGAGCAGTTCTTC; CDR3aa: CASSMGDNSYNEQFF
abundance: -; j_gene: TRBJ1-4; d_gene: TRBD1; v_gene: TRBV6-5; CDR3nt: TGTGCCAGCCGACAATTGGGGACAGGGGAGGAAAAACTGTTTTTT; CDR3aa: CASRQLGTGEEKLFF
abundance: few; j_gene: TRBJ2-3; d_gene: -; v_gene: TRBV9; CDR3nt: TGTGCCAGCAGCGTAGTGGGAGCTAGCGGAAACCCAGGGGCAGATACGCAGTATTTT; CDR3aa: CASSVVGASGNPGADTQYF
abundance: once; j_gene: TRBJ1-3; d_gene: -; v_gene: TRBV6-2/TRBV6-3; CDR3nt: TGTGCCAGCAGTATCCTTCCTGGAAACACCATATATTTT; CDR3aa: CASSILPGNTIYF
abundance: -; j_gene: TRBJ2-7; d_gene: TRBD2; v_gene: TRBV5-1; CDR3nt: TGCGCCAGCAGCCGTAGCGGGGTAACCTACGAGCAGTACTTC; CDR3aa: CASSRSGVTYEQYF
abundance: -; j_gene: TRBJ1-5; d_gene: -; v_gene: TRBV29-1; CDR3nt: TGCAGCGTTGGAGATACAGGTTATAGCAATCAGCCCCAGCATTTT; CDR3aa: CSVGDTGYSNQPQHF
abundance: -; j_gene: TRBJ1-1; d_gene: TRBD1; v_gene: TRBV11-2; CDR3nt: TGTGCCAGCAGACGCGCCGGCCGGGACAGGGGAGGAATGGCTGAAGCTTTCTTT; CDR3aa: CASRRAGRDRGGMAEAFF
abundance: -; j_gene: TRBJ1-1; d_gene: TRBD1; v_gene: TRBV4-1; CDR3nt: TGCGCCAGCAGCCTGCAGGGGGCAAGGAACACTGAAGCTTTCTTT; CDR3aa: CASSLQGARNTEAFF
abundance: -; j_gene: TRBJ1-2; d_gene: -; v_gene: TRBV28; CDR3nt: TGTGCCAGCAGTTTAACAGGCCGGGTTGGCTACACCTTC; CDR3aa: CASSLTGRVGYTF
abundance: -; j_gene: TRBJ2-1; d_gene: -; v_gene: TRBV10-3; CDR3nt: TGTGCCATCAGTGACAGCTCCTACAATGAGCAGTTCTTC; CDR3aa: CAISDSSYNEQFF
abundance: -; j_gene: TRBJ1-1; d_gene: TRBD1; v_gene: TRBV24-1; CDR3nt: TGTGCCACCAGTGACCCACAGGGGGGAAACACTGAAGCTTTCTTT; CDR3aa: CATSDPQGGNTEAFF
abundance: few; j_gene: TRBJ2-2; d_gene: -; v_gene: TRBV5-1; CDR3nt: TGCGCCAGCATGTCCTTCGACACCGGGGAGCTGTTTTTT; CDR3aa: CASMSFDTGELFF
abundance: -; j_gene: TRBJ1-2; d_gene: TRBD1; v_gene: TRBV7-8; CDR3nt: TGTGCCAGCAGCCCACGGGCCGGGACAGGGGGGTATGGCTACACCTTC; CDR3aa: CASSPRAGTGGYGYTF
abundance: -; j_gene: TRBJ1-3; d_gene: -; v_gene: TRBV4-1; CDR3nt: TGCGCCAGCAGCCAAGAAGAGGTGGCGGTCTCTGGAAACACCATATATTTT; CDR3aa: CASSQEEVAVSGNTIYF
abundance: -; j_gene: TRBJ2-3; d_gene: TRBD1; v_gene: TRBV12-5; CDR3nt: TGTGCTAGTGGTCCCCACAGGGGGCGCCTAGATACGCAGTATTTT; CDR3aa: CASGPHRGRLDTQYF
abundance: once; j_gene: TRBJ2-6; d_gene: -; v_gene: TRBV6-5; CDR3nt: TGTGCCAGTAGACAGGTTGGGGCCAACGTCCTGACTTTC; CDR3aa: CASRQVGANVLTF
abundance: -; j_gene: TRBJ1-3; d_gene: -; v_gene: TRBV7-9; CDR3nt: TGTGCCAGCAGCTTAGGGCTCGCCGGAAACACCATATATTTT; CDR3aa: CASSLGLAGNTIYF
abundance: -; j_gene: TRBJ1-2; d_gene: TRBD1; v_gene: TRBV18; CDR3nt: TGTGCCAGCTCACCAGGACAGGGGCCTAACTATGGCTACACCTTC; CDR3aa: CASSPGQGPNYGYTF
abundance: -; j_gene: TRBJ2-1; d_gene: TRBD2; v_gene: TRBV10-1; CDR3nt: TGCGCCAGCAGTGGGTCTAGCGGCCCTAGCTCCTACAATGAGCAGTTCTTC; CDR3aa: CASSGSSGPSSYNEQFF
abundance: -; j_gene: TRBJ1-2; d_gene: -; v_gene: TRBV2; CDR3nt: TGTGCCAGCAGTGGACAGCCCCTCACCTTC; CDR3aa: CASSGQPLTF
abundance: -; j_gene: TRBJ1-2; d_gene: -; v_gene: TRBV9; CDR3nt: TGTGCCAGCAGCGTTATCCCTCCGTTAAGCTACACCTTC; CDR3aa: CASSVIPPLSYTF
abundance: -; j_gene: TRBJ2-1; d_gene: -; v_gene: TRBV7-7; CDR3nt: TGTGCTAGCAGCTCGCTGACGGGCTCCTACAATGAGCAGTTCTTC; CDR3aa: CASSSLTGSYNEQFF
abundance: -; j_gene: TRBJ1-6; d_gene: -; v_gene: TRBV7-9; CDR3nt: TGTGCCAGCAGCCGAGGCTCCTATAATTCACCCCTCCACTTT; CDR3aa: CASSRGSYNSPLHF
abundance: -; j_gene: TRBJ2-7; d_gene: -; v_gene: TRBV5-1; CDR3nt: TGCGCCAGCAGCTTGGGTAGAGGGCAACACGAGCAGTACTTC; CDR3aa: CASSLGRGQHEQYF
abundance: -; j_gene: TRBJ2-4; d_gene: -; v_gene: TRBV6-6; CDR3nt: TGTGCCACCACGAAGGGGGACCTGGCCAAAAACATTCAGTACTTC; CDR3aa: CATTKGDLAKNIQYF
abundance: once; j_gene: TRBJ2-1; d_gene: TRBD2; v_gene: TRBV24-1; CDR3nt: TGTGCCACCAGTGATTTATTTAGCGGGAATGAGCAGTTCTTC; CDR3aa: CATSDLFSGNEQFF
abundance: once; j_gene: TRBJ2-5; d_gene: TRBD1; v_gene: TRBV2; CDR3nt: TGTGCCAGCAGTGATGGGGCAGGGGGCCGGGAGACCCAGTACTTC; CDR3aa: CASSDGAGGRETQYF
abundance: -; j_gene: TRBJ1-2; d_gene: -; v_gene: TRBV3-1/TRBV3-2; CDR3nt: TGTGCCAGCAAAAGGGGAACTACAGGGTATGGCTACACCTTC; CDR3aa: CASKRGTTGYGYTF
abundance: -; j_gene: TRBJ2-6; d_gene: -; v_gene: TRBV25-1; CDR3nt: TGTGCCAGCAGTGAATTCCCAGGGGTCGGCTCTGGGGCCAACGTCCTGACTTTC; CDR3aa: CASSEFPGVGSGANVLTF
abundance: -; j_gene: TRBJ1-1; d_gene: TRBD1; v_gene: TRBV9; CDR3nt: TGTGCCAGCAGCGTTCGACAGGGGATGAACACTGAAGCTTTCTTT; CDR3aa: CASSVRQGMNTEAFF
abundance: -; j_gene: TRBJ2-1; d_gene: -; v_gene: TRBV5-1; CDR3nt: TGCGCCAGCAGCTTGGTGGACAGAGACTACAATGAGCAGTTCTTC; CDR3aa: CASSLVDRDYNEQFF
abundance: -; j_gene: TRBJ1-1; d_gene: -; v_gene: TRBV3-1/TRBV3-2; CDR3nt: TGTGCCAGCAGCCAAGGAGGGATGAACACTGAAGCTTTCTTT; CDR3aa: CASSQGGMNTEAFF
abundance: once; j_gene: TRBJ2-1; d_gene: -; v_gene: TRBV10-1; CDR3nt: TGCGCCAGCAGTGAGTCGATGGGACCGGGAGACAATGAGCAGTTCTTC; CDR3aa: CASSESMGPGDNEQFF
abundance: -; j_gene: TRBJ1-1; d_gene: TRBD1; v_gene: TRBV19; CDR3nt: TGTGCCAGTGAGGGACAGGGGGCTAAGAACACTGAAGCTTTCTTT; CDR3aa: CASEGQGAKNTEAFF
abundance: -; j_gene: TRBJ1-5; d_gene: TRBD1; v_gene: TRBV6-4; CDR3nt: TGTGCCAGCAGCCTGACAGGGGGCAACAGCAATCAGCCCCAGCATTTT; CDR3aa: CASSLTGGNSNQPQHF
abundance: -; j_gene: TRBJ1-2; d_gene: TRBD1; v_gene: TRBV6-1; CDR3nt: TGTGCCAGCAGTGACCTTTGGACAGGGGATGGCTACACCTTC; CDR3aa: CASSDLWTGDGYTF
abundance: few; j_gene: TRBJ1-6; d_gene: TRBD1; v_gene: TRBV6-5; CDR3nt: TGTGCCAGCACCACGACAGGGGGCCGTTCACCCCTCCACTTT; CDR3aa: CASTTTGGRSPLHF
abundance: -; j_gene: TRBJ1-5; d_gene: -; v_gene: TRBV6-2/TRBV6-3; CDR3nt: TGTGCCAGCAGCCAACGCGGACAGAGCAATCAGCCCCAGCATTTT; CDR3aa: CASSQRGQSNQPQHF
abundance: -; j_gene: TRBJ2-1; d_gene: -; v_gene: TRBV6-5; CDR3nt: TGTGCCAGCAGCCGGGAGAGGGGCCCCTACAATGAGCAGTTCTTC; CDR3aa: CASSRERGPYNEQFF
abundance: few; j_gene: TRBJ2-2; d_gene: TRBD1; v_gene: TRBV29-1; CDR3nt: TGCAGCGTTGAGGGTCGGACAGGGACCGGGGAGCTGTTTTTT; CDR3aa: CSVEGRTGTGELFF
abundance: -; j_gene: TRBJ2-7; d_gene: -; v_gene: TRBV11-1; CDR3nt: TGTGCCAGCAGCTTAGCGCGGGGACCGAGCTACGAGCAGTACTTC; CDR3aa: CASSLARGPSYEQYF
abundance: -; j_gene: TRBJ2-5; d_gene: -; v_gene: TRBV11-3; CDR3nt: TGTGCCAGCAGCTTAAGAGGGGAGACCCAGTACTTC; CDR3aa: CASSLRGETQYF
abundance: -; j_gene: TRBJ1-5; d_gene: TRBD1; v_gene: TRBV7-9; CDR3nt: TGTGCCAGCAGTTCACCCAGGGGGACTTCAGGGCCCCAGCATTTT; CDR3aa: CASSSPRGTSGPQHF
abundance: -; j_gene: TRBJ2-5; d_gene: TRBD2; v_gene: TRBV9; CDR3nt: TGTGCCAGCACTTCCGGGACTAGCAGCCAAGAGACCCAGTACTTC; CDR3aa: CASTSGTSSQETQYF
abundance: -; j_gene: TRBJ1-1; d_gene: -; v_gene: TRBV2; CDR3nt: TGTGCCAGCACCCTGGGCCGTAATCGGAATGAAGCTTTCTTT; CDR3aa: CASTLGRNRNEAFF
abundance: -; j_gene: TRBJ1-2; d_gene: -; v_gene: TRBV2; CDR3nt: TGTGCCAGCAGCCTACAGGCGTCGTATGGCTACACCTTC; CDR3aa: CASSLQASYGYTF